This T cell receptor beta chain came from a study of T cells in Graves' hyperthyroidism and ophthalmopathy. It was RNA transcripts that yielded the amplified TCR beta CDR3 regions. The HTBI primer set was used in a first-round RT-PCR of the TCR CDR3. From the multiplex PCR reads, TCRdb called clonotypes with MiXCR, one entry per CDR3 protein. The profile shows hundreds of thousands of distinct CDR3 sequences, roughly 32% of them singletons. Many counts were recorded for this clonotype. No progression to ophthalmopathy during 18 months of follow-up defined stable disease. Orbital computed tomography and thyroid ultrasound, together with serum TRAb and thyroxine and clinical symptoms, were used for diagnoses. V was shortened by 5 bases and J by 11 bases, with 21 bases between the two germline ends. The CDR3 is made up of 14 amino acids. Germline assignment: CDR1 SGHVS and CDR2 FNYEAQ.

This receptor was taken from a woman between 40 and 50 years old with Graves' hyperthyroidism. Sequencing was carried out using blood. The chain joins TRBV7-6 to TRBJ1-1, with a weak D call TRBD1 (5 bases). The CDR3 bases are TGTGCCAGCAGCACTGTCGTAGGGGATAGTAGGGCTTTCTTT. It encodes CASSTVVGDSRAFF. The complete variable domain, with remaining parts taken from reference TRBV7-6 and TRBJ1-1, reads GAGVSQSPRYKVTKRGQDVALRCDPISGHVSLYWYRQALGQGPEFLTYFNYEAQQDKSGLPNDRFSAERPEGSISTLTIQRTEQRDSAMYRCASSTVVGDSRAFFGQGTRLTVV.